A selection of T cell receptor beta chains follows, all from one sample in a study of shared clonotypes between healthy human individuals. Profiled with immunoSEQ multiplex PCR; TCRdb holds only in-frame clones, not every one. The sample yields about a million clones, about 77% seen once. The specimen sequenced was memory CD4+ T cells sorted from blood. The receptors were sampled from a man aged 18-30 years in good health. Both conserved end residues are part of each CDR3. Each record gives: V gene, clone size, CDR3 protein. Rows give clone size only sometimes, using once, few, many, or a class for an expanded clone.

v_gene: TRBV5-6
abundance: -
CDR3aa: CASSLASGGFFYEQYF

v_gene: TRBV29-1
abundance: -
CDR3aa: CSVEFGAGAQYF

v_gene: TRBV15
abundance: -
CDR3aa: CATSSSGVHEQYF

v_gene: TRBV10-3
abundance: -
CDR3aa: CAISDSRYEQYF

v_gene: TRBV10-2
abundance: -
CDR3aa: CASRPTGNTEAFF

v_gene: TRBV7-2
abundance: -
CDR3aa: CASSLSNGDTQYF

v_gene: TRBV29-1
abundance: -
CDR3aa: CSARQPLSYEQYF

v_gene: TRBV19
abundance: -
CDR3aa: CASTAKGLGAYRSNQPQHF

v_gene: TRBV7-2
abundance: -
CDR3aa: CASSLVGGASNQPQHF

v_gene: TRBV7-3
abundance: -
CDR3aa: CASSLDGADGYTF

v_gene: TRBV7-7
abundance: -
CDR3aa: CASSLGVGRTDTQYF

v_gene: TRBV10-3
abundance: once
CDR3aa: CAISESPQGPQETQYF

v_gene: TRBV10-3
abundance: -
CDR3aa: CAISESDPRNTEAFF

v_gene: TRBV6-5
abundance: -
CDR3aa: CASSDRGTGELFF

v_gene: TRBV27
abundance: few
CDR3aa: CASSRDRVSSSSHEQYF

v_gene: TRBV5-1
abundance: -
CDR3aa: CASSFSDPGQGGNTIYF

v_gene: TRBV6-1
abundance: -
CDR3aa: CASSVNRVEAFF

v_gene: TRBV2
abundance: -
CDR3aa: CASSSTDTQYF

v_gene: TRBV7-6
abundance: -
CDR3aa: CASSHGTNYGYTF

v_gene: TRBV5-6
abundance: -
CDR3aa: CASRRTGGMNTEAFF

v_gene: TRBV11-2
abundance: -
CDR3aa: CASNRWAGNTDTQYF

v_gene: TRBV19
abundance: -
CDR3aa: CASSTRTGRVDGYTF

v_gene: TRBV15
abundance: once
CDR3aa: CATSREPGNEQFF

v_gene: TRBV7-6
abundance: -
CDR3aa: CASRRLGTGGLLSGNTIYF

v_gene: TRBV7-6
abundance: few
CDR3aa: CASSFGGSSNNEQFF

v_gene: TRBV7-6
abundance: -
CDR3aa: CASSLRGGLGTGELFF

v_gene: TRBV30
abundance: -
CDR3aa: CAWRRGHVGSTDTQYF

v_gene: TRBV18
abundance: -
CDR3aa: CASSGAHSNQPQHF

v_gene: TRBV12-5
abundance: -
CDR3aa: CASGFQMSGELFF

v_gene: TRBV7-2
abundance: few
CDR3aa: CASSLVDLAGGWELFF

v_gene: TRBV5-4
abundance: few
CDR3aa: CASSGDWNSPLHF

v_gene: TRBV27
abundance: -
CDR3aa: CASSFFTGELFF

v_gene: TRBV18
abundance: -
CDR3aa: CASSDQLGRGSNQPQHF

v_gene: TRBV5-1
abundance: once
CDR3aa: CASSLDGRLNSPLHF

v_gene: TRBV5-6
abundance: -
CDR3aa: CASSVSYEQYF

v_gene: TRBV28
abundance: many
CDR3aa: CASRGQEIRNTEAFF

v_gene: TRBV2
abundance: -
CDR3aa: CASVRAARGEQYF